A selection of T cell receptor beta chains follows, all from one sample in a study of human T cells and chemical hapten exposure. Each CDR3 protein is one row after TCRdb ran MiXCR on the RACE reads. The sample has about 400,000 distinct CDR3 sequences, about 6.3% seen once. The sequencing here drew on whole blood, taken in connection with sensitization to the hapten diphenylcyclopropenone (DPC). Every receptor here comes from a woman aged 18-29 years with alopecia areata. Some clones in this sample may be carry-over from other donors' samples. The CDR3 runs from the conserved cysteine through the conserved F or W. D genes are given only for firm matches. Rows may omit the clone size; those that give it use once, few, many or a size class.

J gene | V gene | clone size | D gene | CDR3 DNA | CDR3 protein
TRBJ2-2 | TRBV28 | few | . | TGTGCCAGCAGTCCTTCGGGAGAGGGGAGGTCCGGGGAGCTGTTTTTT | CASSPSGEGRSGELFF
TRBJ2-1 | TRBV12-5 | . | . | TGTGCTAGTGCGGGGGCCCTTAAGGGAGACGTACCAATGAAAGAGGTCTTC | CASAGALKGDVPMKEVF
TRBJ2-1 | TRBV6-2/TRBV6-3 | . | . | TGTGCCAGCCAACCCTGGGGCAGGGGAGGCCGTGAGCAGTTCTTC | CASQPWGRGGREQFF
TRBJ2-3 | TRBV12-3/TRBV12-4 | few | . | TGTGCCAGCGGTCTTATCACAGGAGGCACAGATACGCAGTATTTT | CASGLITGGTDTQYF
TRBJ1-6 | TRBV4-3 | many | . | TGCGCCAGCAGCCAATCTACGCCTACGCATTCACCCCTCCACTTT | CASSQSTPTHSPLHF
TRBJ2-2 | TRBV7-9 | . | . | TGTGCCAGCAGTTATTATCATGTCCGGACGAACACCGGGGAGCTGTTTTTT | CASSYYHVRTNTGELFF
TRBJ2-1 | TRBV2 | many | TRBD1 | TGTGCCAGCAGAACCGGGACAGGGCTAGGGGAGCAGTTCTTC | CASRTGTGLGEQFF
TRBJ2-7 | TRBV4-1 | few | . | TGCGCCAGCAGCCAAGCTTACGACAGAGTACTCGAGCAGTACTTC | CASSQAYDRVLEQYF
TRBJ2-3 | TRBV14 | few | TRBD1 | TGTGCCAGCAGCCAAGCCGGGACAGGGTCAGATACGCAGTATTTT | CASSQAGTGSDTQYF
TRBJ2-3 | TRBV6-5 | many | . | TGTGCCAGCAGTTACCGGGGAGTACACACAGATACGCAGTATTTT | CASSYRGVHTDTQYF
TRBJ1-2 | TRBV6-2/TRBV6-3 | . | TRBD1 | TGTGCCAGCAGCTTTAACAGGGGAAGCTACACCTTC | CASSFNRGSYTF
TRBJ1-2 | TRBV15 | many | . | TGTGCCACCAGCACCGCCGGGTCTTCCTATGGCTACACCTTC | CATSTAGSSYGYTF
TRBJ2-1 | TRBV11-2 | many | TRBD2 | TGTGCCAGCAGCTTAGATCTTAGCGGGGGGACAGGTGAGCAGTTCTTC | CASSLDLSGGTGEQFF
TRBJ1-1 | TRBV5-1 | . | TRBD1 | TGCGCCAGCAGCTTGGCCGACAGGGTGACTGAAGCTTTCTTT | CASSLADRVTEAFF
TRBJ1-1 | TRBV7-2 | . | . | TGTGCCAGCAGCACCGAGAGGGGGACTGAAGCTTTCTTT | CASSTERGTEAFF
TRBJ2-7 | TRBV10-3 | . | TRBD1 | TGTGCCATCAGCTCGGGACAGGGGGCCTACGAGCAGTACTTC | CAISSGQGAYEQYF
TRBJ2-7 | TRBV27 | many | TRBD2 | TGTGCCAGCAGTTTAGGGGCTAGCGGGGGCTACGAGCAGTACTTC | CASSLGASGGYEQYF
TRBJ2-6 | TRBV4-2 | few | . | TGTGCCAGCAGCCGAGGTTCCGGGGCCAACGTCCTGACTTTC | CASSRGSGANVLTF
TRBJ1-1 | TRBV29-1 | many | . | TGCAGCGTCCCCAGGGATTTGAACACTGAAGCTTTCTTT | CSVPRDLNTEAFF
TRBJ2-3 | TRBV3-1 | few | TRBD1 | TGTGCCAGCAGCGCAGACAGGGCAGGCCCCACAGATACGCAGTATTTT | CASSADRAGPTDTQYF
TRBJ1-4 | TRBV6-2/TRBV6-3 | few | TRBD1 | TGTGCCAGCAGTTCTTGGACAGGATGGAATGAAAAACTGTTTTTT | CASSSWTGWNEKLFF
TRBJ1-1 | TRBV7-8 | few | . | TGTGCCAGCAGCTTAACGGCGATCACTGAAGCTTTCTTT | CASSLTAITEAFF